One sample yielded the 13 T cell receptor beta chains listed below, sequenced in a study of control samples from healthy donors and cancer patients. Here immunoSEQ multiplex PCR was the method, and the copy in TCRdb shows in-frame clones only, minus some. The sample consists of around 70,000 clones, about 94% of them appearing once. Sequencing was done on a sample of blood. Every receptor here comes from a woman aged 25 to 39 in good health.

The chain recombines TRBV3-1 (or the pseudogene TRBV3-2) with TRBJ1-2; TRBD1 matches 7 bases. From germline, CDR1 is LGHDT and CDR2 YNNKEL (reference sequence). After removal of 1 base from V and 6 bases from J, the junction contained 5 bases not matched to a gene. The CDR3 extends over 14 amino acids. The CDR3 loop is CASSQGQGFDGYTF. CDR3 coding DNA: TGTGCCAGCAGCCAAGGACAGGGTTTTGATGGCTACACCTTC.

V and J are TRBV11-2 and TRBJ1-2, with 8 nucleotides matching TRBD1. The germline V gene has CDR1 SGHAT and CDR2 FQNNGV. The V segment lost 6 bases and the J segment 8 bases; nucleotides outside the gene matches: 14. The CDR3 sequence is 15 residues long. The CDR3 region has the DNA TGTGCCAGCAGGGCTGTCAGGGGGCATGTTGAGGGCTACACCTTC. As protein: CASRAVRGHVEGYTF.

The CDR3 loop reads CASSSLASGQRAQYF. DNA of the CDR3: TGTGCCAGCAGTTCGTTGGCTAGCGGGCAACGGGCCCAGTACTTC. The chain recombines TRBV27 with TRBJ2-5, with 8 bases identical to TRBD2. The V gene's germline CDR1 is MNHEY and CDR2 SMNVEV (reference sequence). V trimming: 4 bases; J trimming: 9 bases; junction bases outside the gene matches: 13. The CDR3 totals 15 residues.

This CDR3 is CASSEALGGYGYTF. The DNA of the CDR3 is TGTGCCAGCAGTGAAGCATTGGGGGGCTATGGCTACACCTTC. The rearrangement uses TRBV6-1 and TRBJ1-2; D is possibly TRBD1 (5 bases). The CDR3 extends over 14 amino acids. V lost 0 bases to trimming and J lost 4 bases, with 9 bases between them. CDR1 and CDR2 from the germline V gene are MNHNS and SASEGT.

This sequence joins TRBV7-8 and TRBJ1-6, with a tentative D call TRBD1 (6 bases). CDR1 and CDR2 (germline): SGHVS, FQNEAQ. The CDR3 runs to 14 residues. V was clipped by 3 bases and J by 5 bases, with 8 bases between them. This CDR3 is CASSLRTDNSPLHF. Here the CDR3 DNA reads TGTGCCAGCAGCTTGAGGACAGATAATTCACCCCTCCACTTT.

The chain uses TRBV28 and TRBJ2-4; no reliable D call. V lost 2 bases to trimming and J lost 1 base, with 9 bases between them. Germline loops: CDR1 MDHEN, CDR2 SYDVKM. The CDR3 contains 15 residues. The DNA for the CDR3 is TGTGCCAGCAGTTTACCCGGAACTGCCAAAAACATTCAGTACTTC. This translates into CASSLPGTAKNIQYF. The variable domain in full, completed from reference TRBV28 and TRBJ2-4, reads DVKVTQSSRYLVKRTGEKVFLECVQDMDHENMFWYRQDPGLGLRLIYFSYDVKMKEKGDIPEGYSVSREKKERFSLILESASTNQTSMYLCASSLPGTAKNIQYFGAGTRLSVL.

The chain joins TRBV12-5 to TRBJ1-1; D remains ambiguous. There are 10 residues in the CDR3. Per the germline V gene, CDR1 is LGHNT and CDR2 is FRNRAP. Trimming removed 3 bases at V and 6 bases at J, with 2 bases between. CDR3 loop: CASGFPEAFF. The CDR3 region has the DNA TGTGCTAGTGGTTTTCCTGAAGCTTTCTTT. Looking up the rest from reference TRBV12-5 and TRBJ1-1 gives the full variable domain: DARVTQTPRHKVTEMGQEVTMRCQPILGHNTVFWYRQTMMQGLELLAYFRNRAPLDDSGMPKDRFSAEMPDATLATLKIQPSEPRDSAVYFCASGFPEAFFGQGTRLTVV.

CDR3: CASSPTGGSYGYTF. The CDR3 DNA reads TGTGCCAGCAGCCCTACAGGGGGAAGCTATGGCTACACCTTC. The J gene is TRBJ1-2, the V gene TRBV3-1 (or the pseudogene TRBV3-2), with 8 bases lining up with TRBD1. CDR1 and CDR2 (germline): LGHDT, YNNKEL (reference sequence). CDR3 length: 14 amino acids. V trimming: 4 bases; J trimming: 4 bases; junction bases outside the gene matches: 5.

As for this clone: A read error may account for a junction end that differs from germline. The chain uses TRBV7-7 and TRBJ1-2, with D perhaps TRBD1 (5 bases). This CDR3 comprises 13 residues. CDR1 is SSHAT, CDR2 FNYEAQ, per germline (reference sequence). This chain's CDR3 is CASSLGANYGYTF. The CDR3 bases are TGTGCTAGCAGCTTGGGGGCTAACTATGGCTACACCTTC.

The chain employs TRBV24-1 and TRBJ1-2, with no clear D. Trimming removed 5 bases from V and 5 bases from J, with 14 bases in between. In germline, CDR1 is KGHDR, CDR2 SFDVKD. The CDR3 sequence is 14 residues long. The CDR3 DNA follows: TGTGCCACCAGTGGCGGCAGTTCTCAGTATGGCTACACCTTC. It encodes CATSGGSSQYGYTF.

The rearrangement uses TRBV5-5 and TRBJ2-7, with D unclear. Looked up from germline, CDR1 is SGHKS and CDR2 is YYEKEE (reference sequence). V was trimmed by 0 bases and J by 2 bases, leaving 9 bases between them. This CDR3 is built from 14 residues. CDR3 bases: TGTGCCAGCAGCTTGGCTACAGATACCTACGAGCAGTACTTC. It encodes CASSLATDTYEQYF.

This chain connects TRBV28 to TRBJ1-6; possibly TRBD1 for D (6 bases). Trimming pared 5 bases from V and 6 bases from J, leaving 14 bases between. The CDR3 sequence is 15 residues long. CDR1 is MDHEN and CDR2 is SYDVKM in the germline V gene. The CDR3 DNA follows: TGTGCCAGCAGTCGGCTGGACAGACTTAATTCACCCCTCCACTTT. Residues: CASSRLDRLNSPLHF.

This clone was recorded once. The CDR3 here is CASSVSSSPVAGELFF. The DNA for the CDR3 is TGTGCCAGCAGCGTAAGTTCTAGCCCCGTCGCCGGGGAGCTGTTTTTT. The chain carries TRBV9 and TRBJ2-2; D may be TRBD2 (5 bases). The CDR3 sequence is 16 residues long. Germline CDR1 reads SGDLS; CDR2 reads YYNGEE. V lost 1 base to trimming and J lost 6 bases, with 16 bases between them.